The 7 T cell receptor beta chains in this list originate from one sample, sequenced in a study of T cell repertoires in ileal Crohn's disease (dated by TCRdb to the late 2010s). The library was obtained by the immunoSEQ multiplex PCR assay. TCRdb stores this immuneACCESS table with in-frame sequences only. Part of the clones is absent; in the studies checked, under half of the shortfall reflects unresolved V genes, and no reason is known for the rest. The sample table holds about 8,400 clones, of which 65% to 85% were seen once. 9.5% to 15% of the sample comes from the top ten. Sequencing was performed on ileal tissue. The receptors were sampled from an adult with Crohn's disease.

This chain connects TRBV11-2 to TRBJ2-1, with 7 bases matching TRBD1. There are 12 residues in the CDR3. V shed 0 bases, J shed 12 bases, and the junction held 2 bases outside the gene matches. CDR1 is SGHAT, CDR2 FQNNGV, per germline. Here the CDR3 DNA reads TGTGCCAGCAGCTTAGACGGACAGGTGCAGTTCTTC. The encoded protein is CASSLDGQVQFF.

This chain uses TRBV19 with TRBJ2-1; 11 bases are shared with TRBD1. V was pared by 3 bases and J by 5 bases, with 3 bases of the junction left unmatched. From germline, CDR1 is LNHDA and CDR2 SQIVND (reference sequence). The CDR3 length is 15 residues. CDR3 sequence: CASSMGQGGHNEQFF. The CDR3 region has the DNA TGTGCCAGTAGTATGGGACAGGGGGGCCACAATGAGCAGTTCTTC.

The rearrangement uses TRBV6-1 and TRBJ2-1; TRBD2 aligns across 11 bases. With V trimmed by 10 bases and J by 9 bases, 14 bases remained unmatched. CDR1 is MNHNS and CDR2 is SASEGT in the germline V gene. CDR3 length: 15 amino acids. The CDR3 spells CATSPLAGGWGEQFF. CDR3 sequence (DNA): TGTGCCACGTCACCCCTAGCGGGAGGTTGGGGTGAGCAGTTCTTC.

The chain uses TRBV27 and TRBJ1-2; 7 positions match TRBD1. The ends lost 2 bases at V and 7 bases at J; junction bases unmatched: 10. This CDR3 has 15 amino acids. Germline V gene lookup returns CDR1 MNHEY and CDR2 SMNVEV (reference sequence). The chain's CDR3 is CASSLTPSGGGGYTF. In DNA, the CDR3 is TGTGCCAGCAGTTTAACTCCGTCAGGGGGAGGTGGCTACACCTTC.

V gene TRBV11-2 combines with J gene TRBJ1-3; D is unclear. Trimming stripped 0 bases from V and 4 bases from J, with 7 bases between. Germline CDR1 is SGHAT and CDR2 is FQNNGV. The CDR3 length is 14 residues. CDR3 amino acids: CASSLDHAGNTIYF. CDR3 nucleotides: TGTGCCAGCAGCTTAGATCATGCGGGAAACACCATATATTTT.

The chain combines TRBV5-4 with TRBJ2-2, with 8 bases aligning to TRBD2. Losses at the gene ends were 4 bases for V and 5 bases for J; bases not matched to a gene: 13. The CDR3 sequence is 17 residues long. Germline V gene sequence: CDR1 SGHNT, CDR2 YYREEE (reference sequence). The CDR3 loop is CASSDPKAGVGTGELFF. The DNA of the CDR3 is TGTGCCAGCAGCGACCCAAAAGCGGGAGTAGGGACCGGGGAGCTGTTTTTT. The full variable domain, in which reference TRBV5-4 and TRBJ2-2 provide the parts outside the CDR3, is ETGVTQSPTHLIKTRGQQVTLRCSSQSGHNTVSWYQQALGQGPQFIFQYYREEENGRGNFPPRFSGLQFPNYSSELNVNALELDDSALYLCASSDPKAGVGTGELFFGEGSRLTVL.

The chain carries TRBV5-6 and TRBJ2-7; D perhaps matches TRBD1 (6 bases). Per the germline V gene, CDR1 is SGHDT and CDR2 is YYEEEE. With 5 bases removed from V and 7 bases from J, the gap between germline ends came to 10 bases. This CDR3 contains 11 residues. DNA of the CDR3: TGTGCCAGCAGGAACAGGGCGGAGCAGTACTTC. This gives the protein CASRNRAEQYF. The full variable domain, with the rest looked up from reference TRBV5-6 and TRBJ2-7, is DAGVTQSPTHLIKTRGQQVTLRCSPKSGHDTVSWYQQALGQGPQFIFQYYEEEERQRGNFPDRFSGHQFPNYSSELNVNALLLGDSALYLCASRNRAEQYFGPGTRLTVT.